The T cell receptor (beta chain) under discussion was sequenced for a study of technical replicates of blood from several donors. Sequenced by immunoSEQ multiplex PCR; TCRdb stores in-frame clones only, minus some. The sample records about 83,000 clones, about 91% being singletons. Looked up from germline, CDR1 is MNHNS and CDR2 is SASEGT. V was cut by 7 bases and J by 4 bases, with 14 bases left in between. The CDR3 is 14 amino acids. This TCR was sampled from a human donor in good health. V is TRBV6-1 and J is TRBJ2-1; possible D gene TRBD2, 7 bases. Material: T cells isolated from PBMCs. CDR3 residues: CASNPAGAYNEQFF. The CDR3 DNA follows: TGTGCCAGCAATCCGGCGGGGGCGTACAATGAGCAGTTCTTC.